This T cell receptor (beta chain) was recorded in a study of blood T cell repertoires in COVID-19. Study-level background: Sources were T cells, B-cell-depleted T cells, or PBMCs; the material itself was cDNA or gDNA.

Sequencing was performed with immunoSEQ multiplex PCR; in TCRdb, only in-frame clones are kept and a portion is missing. Seen here are 250,000 to 300,000 clones, roughly nine tenths observed once, and the top ten hold 0.95% to 1.5%. Germline V gives CDR1 MGHDK, CDR2 SYGVNS. The CDR3 spans 15 residues. V lost 3 bases to trimming and J lost 2 bases; unmatched junction nucleotides: 6. Adults between about 18 and 95 years of age took part from under 25 US areas. Donors were grouped by their self-reported clinical history. The sample consisted of PBMCs or T cells enriched from blood (not recorded which). The chain recombines TRBV25-1 with TRBJ1-1, with 7 bases fitting TRBD1. This TCR derives from a human donor in a cohort exposed to, infected with or recovered from COVID-19 (not recorded which). The donor label of this sample is uncertain. The CDR3 coding sequence is TGTGCCAGCAGTGACGGGACAGTCCGAAACACTGAAGCTTTCTTT. Its protein product is CASSDGTVRNTEAFF.